This TCR beta chain stems from a study of shared clonotypes between healthy human individuals. General study points: Roughly 5% of naive CD4 clonotypes were shared across a few donors. An expected dependence of interdonor clonotype sharing on sequencing depth was noted. Memory subsets generally showed lower estimated richness than naive subsets.

Of note for this clone: Its antigen is not identified.

This CDR3 is 14 amino acids long. Germline lookup yields CDR1 MDHEN and CDR2 SYDVKM. The V and J ends lost 3 bases and 10 bases respectively, with 16 bases between them. In the original processing: ImmunoSEQ gave junction-only sequences without quality scores, so filtering differed. Using immunoSEQ multiplex PCR, the repertoire was profiled, and TCRdb retains in-frame clones only, with some absent. From that table come the V and J calls and clone size; the DNA was used to work out D and trimming. The sample records over a million clones, approximately 98.5% being singletons. This clonotype was obtained from a man aged 25 to 40 in good health. This rearrangement joins TRBV28 to TRBJ2-1; perhaps TRBD2 as D (6 bases). The sample was naive CD4+ T cells sorted from blood. Described subset: CD45RA+ positively selected. This CDR3 is CASSFPTTRLEQFF. The CDR3 region has the DNA TGTGCCAGCAGTTTCCCCACGACTAGGTTGGAGCAGTTCTTC.